This TCR beta chain was found in a study of T-cell memory formation after mild COVID-19. Whole-study findings and limits: Cross-reactive memory appears to have joined, as suggested by some responding clones showing up in pre-infection memory. A second wave of clones peaked on day 37, and their SARS-CoV-2 specificity went unconfirmed. Largely, contracting CD4+ clones fell within CM and EM, and contracting CD8+ clones within EMRA.

This clonotype was counted a few times. Its matching antigen is unknown. The CDR3 contains 15 residues. Trimming at V came to 2 bases and at J to 4 bases, leaving 7 bases not matched to a gene. Germline CDR1 GTSNPN, CDR2 SVGIG (reference sequence). MiXCR was run by TCRdb on the 5' RACE reads, yielding one entry per CDR3 protein. Among about 360,000 distinct CDR3 sequences, roughly 14% were seen once, and the ten largest hold 20% to 25%. This sequence was found in a young man who had mild COVID-19 (a few samples of this study predate the infection). Cell type and time point are not known. The chain joins TRBV30 to TRBJ2-2; 7 bases line up with TRBD2. Sequencing was done on a sample of PBMCs or a T cell subset sorted from them (not recorded which). Here the CDR3 DNA reads TGTGCCTGGAGTCCAGGGTGGGGGGGCACCGGGGAGCTGTTTTTT. Residues: CAWSPGWGGTGELFF.